Each of the 13 T cell receptor beta chains below was sequenced from the same sample in a study of T cells after yellow fever vaccination. TCRdb fed the 5' RACE reads into MiXCR, producing one record per CDR3 protein. The sample shows 400,000 to 650,000 distinct CDR3 sequences, about a fifth of them seen only once. Material: PBMCs, obtained 21 days after the first yellow fever vaccination. Every receptor here comes from a man younger than 35 who received the YFV17D yellow fever vaccine.

The V and J genes are TRBV27 and TRBJ1-1; D is perhaps TRBD1 (5 bases). CDR3 length: 13 residues. Trimming pared 5 bases from V and 9 bases from J, leaving 16 bases between. Germline CDR1 and CDR2: MNHEY and SMNVEV (reference sequence). CDR3 residues: CASSPRVGQKAFF. DNA of the CDR3: TGTGCCAGCAGTCCCAGGGTGGGGCAAAAAGCTTTCTTT.

The V and J genes are TRBV7-8 and TRBJ2-7; TRBD2 might be the D (6 bases). The CDR3 contains 13 residues. The germline V and J ends were trimmed by 5 bases and 6 bases, with 14 bases remaining between them. Germline V gives CDR1 SGHVS, CDR2 FQNEAQ. The CDR3 protein is CASSRFREAEQYF. The CDR3 nucleotides read TGTGCCAGCAGCCGGTTCAGGGAGGCCGAGCAGTACTTC.

The chain links TRBV5-4 to TRBJ2-3; 12 bases are a match to TRBD2. The CDR3 has 20 residues. Germline V gene data show CDR1 as SGHNT and CDR2 as YYREEE (reference sequence). J gave up 1 base and V 3 bases, and 15 bases lay outside the gene matches. The CDR3 DNA is TGTGCCAGCAGCTACAGGCGGACTAGCGGGGTGGACTCGGGCACAGATACGCAGTATTTT. Amino acids: CASSYRRTSGVDSGTDTQYF.

This clonotype was counted a few times. V gene TRBV18 combines with J gene TRBJ1-1; D is perhaps TRBD1 (6 bases). Germline V gene data show CDR1 as KGHSH and CDR2 as LQKENI. The V end was cut by 5 bases, the J end by 3 bases, with 13 bases between. CDR3 length: 14 amino acids. The CDR3 nucleotides are TGTGCCAGCTCATACCGGGACACTGACACTGAAGCTTTCTTT. This encodes CASSYRDTDTEAFF.

The sample holds one count of this clonotype. This chain uses TRBV18 with TRBJ2-5, with 8 bases lining up with TRBD1. Germline V gene sequence: CDR1 KGHSH, CDR2 LQKENI. With 6 bases clipped from V and 2 bases from J, the junction kept 5 bases outside the gene matches. The CDR3 sequence is 14 residues long. CDR3 sequence (DNA): TGTGCCAGCTCGCCGACAGGGGATCAAGAGACCCAGTACTTC. Its protein product is CASSPTGDQETQYF. Full variable domain (rest looked up from reference TRBV18 and TRBJ2-5): NAGVMQNPRHLVRRRGQEARLRCSPMKGHSHVYWYRQLPEEGLKFMVYLQKENIIDESGMPKERFSAEFPKEGPSILRIQQVVRGDSAAYFCASSPTGDQETQYFGPGTRLLVL.

This clonotype was found a few times. J is TRBJ2-5 and V is TRBV5-6; 8 positions agree with TRBD1. Looked up from germline, CDR1 is SGHDT and CDR2 is YYEEEE. The CDR3 totals 13 residues. J was trimmed by 4 bases and V by 4 bases; bases with no gene match: 3. The CDR3, as DNA: TGTGCCAGCAGCGACAGGGGAAGAGAGACCCAGTACTTC. Protein: CASSDRGRETQYF.

The chain joins TRBV4-2 to TRBJ1-1, with 8 bases lining up with TRBD1. Germline values: CDR1 LGHNA, CDR2 YNFKEQ. V was clipped by 3 bases and J by 2 bases; unmatched bases: 8. The CDR3 runs to 16 residues. CDR3 sequence reads: CASSQAVGQVNTEAFF. The CDR3 region has the DNA TGTGCCAGCAGCCAGGCCGTGGGACAGGTTAACACTGAAGCTTTCTTT.

The chain has TRBV7-9 and TRBJ2-4, with D uncertain. The CDR3 contains 14 residues. Per germline, CDR1 SEHNR and CDR2 FQNEAQ (reference sequence). Trimming took off 1 base at V and 8 bases at J, with 12 bases between the two ends. CDR3 amino acids: CASSLGLRSDIQYF. In nucleotides, the CDR3 is TGTGCCAGCAGCTTAGGGTTACGGTCGGACATTCAGTACTTC.

This clonotype was seen repeatedly, ten times or more. The chain links TRBV11-3 to TRBJ1-6, with D unresolved. Trimming left V 1 base short and J 0 bases short, with 13 bases between. The germline V gene encodes CDR1 SGHNT and CDR2 YENEEA. The CDR3 runs to 18 residues. The CDR3: CASSLGESKGSYNSPLHF. CDR3 DNA sequence: TGTGCCAGCAGCTTAGGAGAGAGTAAAGGCTCCTATAATTCACCCCTCCACTTT.

This clonotype has a handful of counts. As DNA, the CDR3 is TGTGCCAGCAGCTACCAGGGGGCTGCCTACAATGAGCAGTTCTTC. Its translation is CASSYQGAAYNEQFF. The chain employs TRBV7-3 and TRBJ2-1, with 8 bases identical to TRBD1. This CDR3 contains 15 residues. The germline CDR1 and CDR2 sequences are SGHTA and FQGTGA. Unmatched junction bases numbered 4, after V lost 4 bases and J lost 2 bases.

This clonotype has only a few counts. V usage is TRBV6-1 and J usage is TRBJ2-7; tentatively, D is TRBD2 (5 bases). Germline V gene data show CDR1 as MNHNS and CDR2 as SASEGT. Trimming left V 6 bases short and J 5 bases short, with 17 bases between. CDR3 length: 14 residues. The CDR3 region has the DNA TGTGCCAGCAGCTCCGACTACTCGGGGAACGAGCAGTACGTC. It encodes CASSSDYSGNEQYV.

CDR3 amino acids: CASSLALLNEQFF. CDR3 nucleotide sequence: TGTGCCAGCAGCTTAGCGTTACTAAATGAGCAGTTCTTC. The chain carries TRBV7-2 and TRBJ2-1, with D uncertain. The CDR3 spans 13 residues. V was clipped by 0 bases and J by 7 bases, with 7 bases between them. Looked up from germline, CDR1 is SGHTA and CDR2 is FQGNSA.

V usage is TRBV19 and J usage is TRBJ1-2; D is possibly TRBD1 (5 bases). V lost 10 bases to trimming and J lost 8 bases, with 20 bases between them. CDR3 size: 13 residues. CDR1 LNHDA and CDR2 SQIVND come from the germline V gene (reference sequence). CDR3 residues: CAIRRVGGIGYTF. The CDR3 bases are TGTGCCATACGACGCGTCGGGGGGATAGGCTACACCTTC.